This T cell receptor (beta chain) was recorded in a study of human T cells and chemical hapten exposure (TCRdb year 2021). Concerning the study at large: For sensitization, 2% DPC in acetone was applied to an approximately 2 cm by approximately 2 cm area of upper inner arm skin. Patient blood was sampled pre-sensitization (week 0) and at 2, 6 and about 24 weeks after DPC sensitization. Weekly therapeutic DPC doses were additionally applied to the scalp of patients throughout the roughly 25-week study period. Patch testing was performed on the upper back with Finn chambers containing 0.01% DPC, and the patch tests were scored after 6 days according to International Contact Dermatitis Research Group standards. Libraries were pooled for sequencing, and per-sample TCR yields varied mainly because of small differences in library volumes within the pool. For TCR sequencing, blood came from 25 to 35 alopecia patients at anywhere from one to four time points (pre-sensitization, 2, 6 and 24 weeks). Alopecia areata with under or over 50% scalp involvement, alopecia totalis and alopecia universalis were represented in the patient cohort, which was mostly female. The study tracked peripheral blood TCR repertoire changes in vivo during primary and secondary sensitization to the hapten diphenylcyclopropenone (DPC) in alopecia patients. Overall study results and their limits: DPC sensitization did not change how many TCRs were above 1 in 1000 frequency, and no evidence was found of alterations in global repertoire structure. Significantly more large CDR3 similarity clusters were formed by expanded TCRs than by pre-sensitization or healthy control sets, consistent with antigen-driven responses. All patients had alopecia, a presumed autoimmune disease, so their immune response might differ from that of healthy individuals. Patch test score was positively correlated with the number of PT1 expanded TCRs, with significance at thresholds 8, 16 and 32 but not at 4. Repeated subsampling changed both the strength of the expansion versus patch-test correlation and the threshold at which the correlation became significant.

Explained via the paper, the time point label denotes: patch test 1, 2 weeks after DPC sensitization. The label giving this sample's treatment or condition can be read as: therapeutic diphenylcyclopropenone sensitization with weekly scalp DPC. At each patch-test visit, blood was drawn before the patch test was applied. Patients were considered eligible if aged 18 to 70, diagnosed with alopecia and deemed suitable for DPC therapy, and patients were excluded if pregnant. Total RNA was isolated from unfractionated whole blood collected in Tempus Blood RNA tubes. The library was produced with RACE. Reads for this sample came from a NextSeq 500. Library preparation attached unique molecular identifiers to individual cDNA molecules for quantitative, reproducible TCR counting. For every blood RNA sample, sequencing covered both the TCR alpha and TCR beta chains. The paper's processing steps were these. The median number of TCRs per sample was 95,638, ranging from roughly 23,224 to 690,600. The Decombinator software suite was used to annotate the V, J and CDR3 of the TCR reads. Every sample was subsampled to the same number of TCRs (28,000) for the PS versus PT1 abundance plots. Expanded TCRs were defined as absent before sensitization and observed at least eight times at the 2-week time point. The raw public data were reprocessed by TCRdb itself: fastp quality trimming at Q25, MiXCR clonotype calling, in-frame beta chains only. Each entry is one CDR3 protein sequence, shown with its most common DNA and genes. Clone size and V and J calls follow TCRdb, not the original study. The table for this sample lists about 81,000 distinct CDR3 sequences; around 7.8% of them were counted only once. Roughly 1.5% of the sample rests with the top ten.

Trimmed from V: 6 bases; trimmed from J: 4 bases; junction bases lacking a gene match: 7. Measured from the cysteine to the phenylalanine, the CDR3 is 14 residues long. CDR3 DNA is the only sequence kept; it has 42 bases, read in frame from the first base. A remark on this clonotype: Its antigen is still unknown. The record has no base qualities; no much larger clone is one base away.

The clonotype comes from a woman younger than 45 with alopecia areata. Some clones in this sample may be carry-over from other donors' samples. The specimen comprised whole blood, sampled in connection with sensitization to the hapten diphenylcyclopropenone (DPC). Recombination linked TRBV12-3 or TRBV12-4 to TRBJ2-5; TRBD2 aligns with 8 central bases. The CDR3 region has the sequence CASSLNSGGETQYF. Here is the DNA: TGTGCCAGCAGCCTTAACAGCGGGGGAGAGACCCAGTACTTC.